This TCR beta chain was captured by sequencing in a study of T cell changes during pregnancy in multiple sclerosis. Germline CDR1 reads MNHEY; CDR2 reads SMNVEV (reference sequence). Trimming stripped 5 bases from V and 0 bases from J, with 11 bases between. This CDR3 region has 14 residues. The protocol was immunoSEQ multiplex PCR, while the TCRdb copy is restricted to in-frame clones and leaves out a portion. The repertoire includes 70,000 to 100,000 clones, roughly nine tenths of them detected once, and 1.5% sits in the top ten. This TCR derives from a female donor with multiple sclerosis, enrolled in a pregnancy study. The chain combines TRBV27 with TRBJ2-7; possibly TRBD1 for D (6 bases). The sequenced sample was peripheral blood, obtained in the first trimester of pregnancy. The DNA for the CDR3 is TGTGCCAGCAGTATACAGGGTAACTCCTACGAGCAGTACTTC. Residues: CASSIQGNSYEQYF.